The entry that follows covers one TCR beta chain sequence. The data stem from a study of T cells in Graves' hyperthyroidism and ophthalmopathy. This CDR3 region has 14 residues. CDR1 MNHEY and CDR2 SMNVEV come from the germline V gene (reference sequence). Trimming cost V 5 bases and J 2 bases, with 9 bases left between them. Pregnant or lactating patients were excluded, as were those with uncontrolled infection or other autoimmune disease. There were TCR beta CDR3 regions amplified from RNA transcripts. The study used the HTBI primer set for a first-round RT-PCR of the TCR CDR3. MiXCR was run by TCRdb on the multiplex PCR reads, yielding one entry per CDR3 protein. This sample carries about 410,000 distinct CDR3 sequences, roughly 14% of them seen once, and the ten largest clones take roughly 13%.

The sequence was collected from a man between 18 and 29 years old with Graves' ophthalmopathy. Input material: blood. The chain links TRBV27 to TRBJ2-2; D unresolved. The CDR3: CASSLWLNTGELFF. The CDR3 DNA follows: TGTGCCAGCAGTCTCTGGTTAAACACCGGGGAGCTGTTTTTT.